One and the same sample provided the 27 T cell receptor beta chains below, sequenced in a study of cytomegalovirus exposure and HLA in healthy donors. In the PCR, 60 Vbeta and 13 Jbeta primers were used. Data came from immunoSEQ multiplex PCR; TCRdb stores just in-frame clones and leaves some out. The sample contains roughly 150,000 clones, 85% of which appear only once. Specimen: PBMCs. The origin of the receptors is a boy between 2 and 15 years old in good health and CMV-seronegative.

V gene TRBV7-3 combines with J gene TRBJ2-5; a possible D gene is TRBD2 (5 bases). V gave up 7 bases and J gave up 5 bases, with 14 bases separating them. Germline CDR1 is SGHTA and CDR2 is FQGTGA. This CDR3 is 13 amino acids long. CDR3 coding DNA: TGTGCCAGCAACTCCGGGGTGGGGGAGACCCAGTACTTC. It yields the protein CASNSGVGETQYF.

J is TRBJ1-1 and V is TRBV7-6; weak D call: TRBD1 (6 bases). From germline, CDR1 is SGHVS and CDR2 FNYEAQ. Trimming took off 1 base at V and 7 bases at J, with 13 bases between the two ends. This CDR3 is 14 amino acids long. CDR3: CASSLGPTGLEAFF. CDR3 sequence (DNA): TGTGCCAGCAGCTTAGGACCGACAGGCCTTGAAGCTTTCTTT. Full variable domain (rest looked up from reference TRBV7-6 and TRBJ1-1): GAGVSQSPRYKVTKRGQDVALRCDPISGHVSLYWYRQALGQGPEFLTYFNYEAQQDKSGLPNDRFSAERPEGSISTLTIQRTEQRDSAMYRCASSLGPTGLEAFFGQGTRLTVV.

V usage is TRBV25-1 and J usage is TRBJ2-3, with 7 nucleotides matching TRBD1. The germline CDR1 and CDR2 sequences are MGHDK and SYGVNS. Trimming cost V 1 base and J 2 bases; bases outside gene matches: 9. This CDR3 has 17 residues. Written as DNA, the CDR3 is TGTGCCAGCAGTGAATTAAGCAGGGGGACCTACACAGATACGCAGTATTTT. Amino acid sequence: CASSELSRGTYTDTQYF.

This chain joins TRBV21-1 and TRBJ2-7; the table names TRBD2, a call not compared with the DNA. TRBV21-1 is recorded as a pseudogene. The CDR3 totals 14 residues. CDR3 DNA sequence: TGTGCCAGCATCCCCCAGGACTGTTCCTACGAGCAGTACGTC. This sequence encodes CASIPQDCSYEQYV.

The chain recombines TRBV2 with TRBJ2-1; TRBD2 agrees at 8 bases. CDR3 length: 15 amino acids. V shed 4 bases and J 2 bases; nucleotides not matched to a gene: 4. In germline, CDR1 is SNHLY, CDR2 FYNNEI. CDR3 sequence reads: CASSGLAGAYNEQFF. The DNA for the CDR3 is TGTGCCAGCAGTGGCCTAGCGGGCGCCTACAATGAGCAGTTCTTC.

The CDR3 sequence is CSVDGTYNEQFF. DNA of the CDR3: TGCAGCGTTGACGGGACATACAATGAGCAGTTCTTC. This rearrangement joins TRBV29-1 to TRBJ2-1, with a weak D call TRBD1 (6 bases). The CDR3 has 12 amino acids. With 3 bases removed from V and 4 bases from J, the gap between germline ends came to 7 bases. CDR1 is SQVTM, CDR2 ANQGSEA, per germline.

This clone was seen only once. The J gene is TRBJ1-2, the V gene TRBV19; a possible D gene is TRBD1 (5 bases). Trimming took 7 bases from V and 4 from J, leaving 16 bases between them. Germline loops: CDR1 LNHDA, CDR2 SQIVND (reference sequence). The CDR3 has 14 residues. The CDR3 DNA sequence: TGTGCCAGTACCCCCCGGGCAGGGCTCTATGGCTACACCTTC. Protein sequence: CASTPRAGLYGYTF.

V is TRBV7-8 and J is TRBJ1-2; 7 nucleotides align to TRBD1. CDR3 size: 14 residues. The germline V gene has CDR1 SGHVS and CDR2 FQNEAQ. The V and J ends lost 5 bases and 4 bases, in that order; junction bases with no gene match: 7. CDR3 sequence: CASSRDRGIYGYTF. The CDR3 nucleotides are TGTGCCAGCAGCCGGGACAGAGGGATCTATGGCTACACCTTC.

The chain couples TRBV2 to TRBJ2-2; no clear D. Per the germline V gene, CDR1 is SNHLY and CDR2 is FYNNEI. The CDR3 is 12 amino acids. Trimming cost V 6 bases and J 3 bases, with 5 bases left between them. CDR3: CASREYTGELFF. CDR3 coding DNA: TGTGCCAGCAGGGAGTACACCGGGGAGCTGTTTTTT.

The chain links TRBV19 to TRBJ2-1, with 9 positions matching TRBD2. The junction had 2 bases not matched to a gene; V was cut back by 3 bases and J by 2 bases. The germline CDR1 and CDR2 sequences are LNHDA and SQIVND (reference sequence). CDR3 length equals 15 residues. In nucleotides, the CDR3 is TGTGCCAGTAGTATTACTAGCGGGCCCTACAATGAGCAGTTCTTC. Its translation is CASSITSGPYNEQFF.

The chain combines TRBV28 with TRBJ1-1, with D unclear. The germline gives CDR1 MDHEN, CDR2 SYDVKM. Trimming stripped 7 bases from V and 0 bases from J, with 9 bases between. This CDR3 is built from 13 residues. The CDR3 loop reads CASTRGLNTEAFF. The CDR3, as DNA: TGTGCCAGCACGCGGGGTTTGAACACTGAAGCTTTCTTT.

The sample holds one count of this clone. This chain links TRBV11-2 with TRBJ1-5; 7 bases line up with TRBD1. The CDR3 covers 17 residues. In germline, CDR1 is SGHAT, CDR2 FQNNGV. The V gene end was trimmed by 4 bases and the J gene end by 1 base; junction bases not matched to a gene: 10. CDR3 in amino acids: CASSSTTGSGSNQPQHF. The CDR3 nucleotides read TGTGCCAGCAGCTCAACGACAGGGTCGGGGAGCAATCAGCCCCAGCATTTT. Looking up the rest from reference TRBV11-2 and TRBJ1-5 gives the full variable domain: EAGVAQSPRYKIIEKRQSVAFWCNPISGHATLYWYQQILGQGPKLLIQFQNNGVVDDSQLPKDRFSAERLKGVDSTLKIQPAKLEDSAVYLCASSSTTGSGSNQPQHFGDGTRLSIL.

The gene calls are TRBV19 and TRBJ2-2; 9 nucleotides agree with TRBD1. The trim removed 9 bases at V and 0 bases at J, leaving 2 bases unmatched. The CDR3 totals 14 residues. Germline lookup yields CDR1 LNHDA and CDR2 SQIVND (reference sequence). The CDR3 DNA is TGTGCCAGCGGACAGGGGCCGAACACCGGGGAGCTGTTTTTT. It yields the protein CASGQGPNTGELFF.

The chain links TRBV6-5 to TRBJ2-1; D possibly corresponds to TRBD2 (7 bases). Germline CDR1 reads MNHEY; CDR2 reads SVGAGI. V gave up 4 bases and J gave up 3 bases, with 13 bases separating them. This CDR3 has 15 residues. Here the CDR3 DNA reads TGTGCCAGCAGTTTCGGGGGGCTAGGCTACAATGAGCAGTTCTTC. Encoded protein: CASSFGGLGYNEQFF.

The J gene is TRBJ2-2, the V gene TRBV7-9; 7 bases match TRBD1. Germline-derived CDR1 and CDR2 are SEHNR and FQNEAQ (reference sequence). This CDR3 spans 15 amino acids. The ends lost 6 bases at V and 2 bases at J; junction bases unmatched: 6. The CDR3 sequence is CASRTGASNTGELFF. In nucleotides, the CDR3 is TGTGCCAGCAGAACAGGGGCCTCAAACACCGGGGAGCTGTTTTTT.

The chain joins TRBV7-9 to TRBJ1-5; maybe TRBD1 (6 bases). The CDR3 consists of 13 residues. V was trimmed by 7 bases and J by 3 bases, leaving 10 bases between them. Germline assignment: CDR1 SEHNR and CDR2 FQNEAQ (reference sequence). The CDR3 loop is CASNGQPNQPQHF. In nucleotides, the CDR3 is TGTGCCAGCAACGGACAGCCCAATCAGCCCCAGCATTTT.

Comments on this clone: The junction shows a germline mismatch at one end, possibly a read error. This chain links TRBV7-2 with TRBJ1-5, with D perhaps matching TRBD1 (5 bases). The CDR3 runs to 16 residues. Germline V gives CDR1 SGHTA, CDR2 FQGNSA. The DNA of the CDR3 is TGTGCCAGCAGCTTAGCGGGGCAGGGTTACAATCGGCCCCAGCATTTT. Residues: CASSLAGQGYNRPQHF.

V is TRBV19 and J is TRBJ1-2; D unresolved. There are 13 residues in the CDR3. V lost 5 bases to trimming and J lost 4 bases, with 11 bases between them. Per the germline V gene, CDR1 is LNHDA and CDR2 is SQIVND (reference sequence). The CDR3 sequence: CASSPRGGYGYTF. The CDR3 nucleotides are TGTGCCAGTAGTCCACGGGGAGGCTATGGCTACACCTTC.

This clone was recorded once. This chain links TRBV11-2 with TRBJ2-3, with D perhaps matching TRBD2 (6 bases). Germline lookup yields CDR1 SGHAT and CDR2 FQNNGV. The CDR3 length is 15 residues. Trimming cost V 1 base and J 2 bases, with 10 bases left between them. CDR3 sequence reads: CASSLGSGHTDTQYF. The CDR3 DNA reads as TGTGCCAGCAGCTTAGGGAGCGGGCACACAGATACGCAGTATTTT.

The chain joins TRBV6-1 to TRBJ2-1; TRBD2 matches 16 bases. V shed 3 bases and J 9 bases; nucleotides not matched to a gene: 5. In germline, CDR1 is MNHNS, CDR2 SASEGT. This CDR3 has 16 residues. CDR3 sequence reads: CASSDGTSGGGGEQFF. CDR3 in DNA: TGTGCCAGCAGTGACGGGACTAGCGGGGGGGGAGGTGAGCAGTTCTTC.

This chain links TRBV30 with TRBJ2-7, with TRBD1 matching over 7 bases. CDR1 GTSNPN and CDR2 SVGIG come from the germline V gene (reference sequence). The V gene end was trimmed by 3 bases and the J gene end by 2 bases; junction bases not matched to a gene: 7. This CDR3 spans 14 amino acids. The CDR3 loop is CAWRGTALTYEQYF. DNA for the CDR3: TGTGCCTGGAGAGGGACAGCTTTAACCTACGAGCAGTACTTC.

CDR3 coding DNA: TGTGCCAGCACTAACAGGAGAGAAGCTTTCTTT. Its translation: CASTNRREAFF. V usage is TRBV27 and J usage is TRBJ1-1; D is possibly TRBD1 (5 bases). Germline loops: CDR1 MNHEY, CDR2 SMNVEV (reference sequence). The CDR3 totals 11 residues. The V gene lost 7 bases and the J gene lost 8 bases, with 11 bases spanning the gap.

V is TRBV27 and J is TRBJ1-2, with D maybe TRBD1 (5 bases). The CDR3 is 14 amino acids. V lost 5 bases, J lost 8 bases, and 18 bases lay in between. The germline V gene encodes CDR1 MNHEY and CDR2 SMNVEV (reference sequence). CDR3 bases: TGTGCCAGCAGTCAGGGTTTTGCAGAAAGGGGCTACACCTTC. Protein product: CASSQGFAERGYTF.

Here the CDR3 reads CASTPSGDTGELFF. CDR3 coding DNA: TGCGCCAGCACGCCGTCGGGTGACACCGGGGAGCTGTTTTTT. The chain uses TRBV5-1 and TRBJ2-2; D gene ambiguous. V lost 6 bases and J 3 bases, leaving 12 bases between the germline ends. This CDR3 comprises 14 residues. The germline gives CDR1 SGHRS, CDR2 YFSETQ.

V gene TRBV29-1 combines with J gene TRBJ2-4; D possibly corresponds to TRBD1 (6 bases). V was cut by 7 bases and J by 7 bases, with 14 bases left in between. This CDR3 contains 12 residues. Per germline, CDR1 SQVTM and CDR2 ANQGSEA. The DNA of the CDR3 is TGCAGCGGGGAAACAGGGTTGAACATTCAGTACTTC. Encoded protein: CSGETGLNIQYF.

This chain links TRBV5-5 with TRBJ2-7; D unresolved. The CDR3 is 15 residues long. Trimming removed 4 bases at V and 1 base at J, with 15 bases between. Germline V gene lookup returns CDR1 SGHKS and CDR2 YYEKEE (reference sequence). This chain's CDR3 is CASSQAFLASYEQYF. Written as DNA, the CDR3 is TGTGCCAGCAGCCAGGCGTTTCTCGCGTCCTACGAGCAGTACTTC.

The chain recombines TRBV7-9 with TRBJ2-3; 7 bases match TRBD1. Germline lookup yields CDR1 SEHNR and CDR2 FQNEAQ (reference sequence). The junction had 11 bases not matched to a gene; V was cut back by 5 bases and J by 3 bases. This CDR3 is built from 16 residues. The CDR3 is CASSIRTGPSTDTQYF. CDR3 DNA: TGTGCCAGCAGCATAAGGACAGGCCCTTCTACAGATACGCAGTATTTT.